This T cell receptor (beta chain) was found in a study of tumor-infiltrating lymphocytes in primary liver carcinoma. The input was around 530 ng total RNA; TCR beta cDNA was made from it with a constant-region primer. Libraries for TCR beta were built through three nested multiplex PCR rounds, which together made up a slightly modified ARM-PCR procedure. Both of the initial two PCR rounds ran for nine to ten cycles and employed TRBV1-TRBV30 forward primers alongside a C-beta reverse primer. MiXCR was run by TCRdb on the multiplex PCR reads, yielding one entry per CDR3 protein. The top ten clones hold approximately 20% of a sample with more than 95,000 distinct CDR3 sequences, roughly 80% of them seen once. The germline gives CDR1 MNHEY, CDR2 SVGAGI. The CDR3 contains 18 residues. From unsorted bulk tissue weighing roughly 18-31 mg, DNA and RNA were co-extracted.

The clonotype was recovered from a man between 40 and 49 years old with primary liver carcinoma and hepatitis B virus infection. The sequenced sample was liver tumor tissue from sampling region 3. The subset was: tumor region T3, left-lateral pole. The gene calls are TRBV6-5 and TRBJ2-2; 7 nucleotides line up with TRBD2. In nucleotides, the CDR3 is TGTGTCAACAGTTACTCGAGCGGGTCGGGAGGGAACACCGGGGAGCTGTTTTTT. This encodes CVNSYSSGSGGNTGELFF.